This T cell receptor (beta chain) was found in a study of CD8+CD57+ T cells in acquired aplastic anemia. As for the study in general: DNA from sorted CD4+ and CD8+ cells averaged around 3 ug. Findings of the study overall: Patients did not significantly differ from controls in CD8+ Simpson's diversity. Around 29 CD8+ CDR3 sequences were shared between patients and controls.

CDR3 length equals 13 residues. Germline values: CDR1 SGHTA, CDR2 FQGNSA. V dropped 3 bases and J dropped 1 base, with 5 bases sitting between them. For this clonotype: The antigen is unknown.

Profiles of TCR beta VDJ and CDR3 were generated from a genomic DNA template. One entry per CDR3 protein results from TCRdb running MiXCR on the reads. The table lists 150,000 to 200,000 distinct CDR3 sequences, 50% to 75% of them singletons, with about half in the top ten. Sequences were obtained from sorted CD4+, CD8+, or CD8+CD57+ T cells (not recorded which) from PBMCs. The rearrangement joins TRBV7-2 to TRBJ2-3, with D hard to call. This clonotype was obtained from a human donor with severe aplastic anemia or a healthy control (not recorded which). The CDR3 nucleotides are TGTGCCAGCAGCTTGGATGGCACAGATACGCAGTATTTT. Residues: CASSLDGTDTQYF. The full variable domain, with the rest looked up from reference TRBV7-2 and TRBJ2-3, is GAGVSQSPSNKVTEKGKDVELRCDPISGHTALYWYRQSLGQGLEFLIYFQGNSAPDKSGLPSDRFSAERTGGSVSTLTIQRTQQEDSAVYLCASSLDGTDTQYFGPGTRLTVL.